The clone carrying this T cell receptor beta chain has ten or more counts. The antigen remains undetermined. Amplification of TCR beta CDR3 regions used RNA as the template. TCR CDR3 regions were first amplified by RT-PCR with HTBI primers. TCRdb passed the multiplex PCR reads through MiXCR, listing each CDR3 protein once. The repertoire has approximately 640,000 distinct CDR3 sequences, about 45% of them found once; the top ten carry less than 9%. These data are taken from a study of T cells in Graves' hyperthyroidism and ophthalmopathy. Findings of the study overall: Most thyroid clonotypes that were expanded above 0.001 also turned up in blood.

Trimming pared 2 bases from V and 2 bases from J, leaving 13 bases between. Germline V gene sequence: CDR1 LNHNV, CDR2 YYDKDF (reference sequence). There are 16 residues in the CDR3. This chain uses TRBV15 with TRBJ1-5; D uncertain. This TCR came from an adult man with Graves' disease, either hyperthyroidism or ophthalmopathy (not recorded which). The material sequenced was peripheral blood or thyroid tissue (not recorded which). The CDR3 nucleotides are TGTGCCACCAGCAGACCTGACCTGGGCGGCAATCAGCCCCAGCATTTT. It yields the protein CATSRPDLGGNQPQHF.